Sequencing of this T cell receptor beta chain was carried out in a study of Ad26.COV2.S vaccination and SARS-CoV-2 variants. Study-level findings and limits: Reported findings describe substantial breadth in spike-specific CD8+ and CD4+ T cell responses following vaccination. Comparability of non-spike TCR breadth was observed across vaccine and placebo recipients. TCR breadth and depth estimates may have understated total T cell responses.

The CDR3 has 16 residues. CDR1 and CDR2 (germline): MNHEY, SMNVEV (reference sequence). V dropped 6 bases and J dropped 6 bases, with 18 bases sitting between them. Concerning this clone: No antigen is known for it.

TCRdb's copy holds only in-frame clones and misses some; the assay was immunoSEQ multiplex PCR. The sample contains 180,000 or so clones, roughly 85% of which appear only once. This sample comprised peripheral blood, obtained after recovery from COVID-19. The sequence derives from a human donor who had recovered from COVID-19. V gene TRBV27 combines with J gene TRBJ1-6; TRBD1 might be the D (6 bases). In DNA, the CDR3 is TGTGCCAGCAGCCCCGGACAGTCTGCCCCTAATTCACCCCTCCACTTT. This translates into CASSPGQSAPNSPLHF.